The clone carrying this T cell receptor beta chain was recorded many times. Its antigen is unidentified. Germline V gene lookup returns CDR1 SGHTA and CDR2 FQGNSA. CDR3 size: 15 residues. The V gene end was trimmed by 5 bases and the J gene end by 4 bases; junction bases not matched to a gene: 7. RNA transcripts provided the source from which TCR beta CDR3 regions were amplified. The HTBI primer set served for first-round RT-PCR of the TCR CDR3. Each CDR3 protein gets one entry after TCRdb re-called the multiplex PCR reads with MiXCR. The sample yields around 500,000 distinct CDR3 sequences, around 15% seen once. This specimen belongs to a study of T cells in Graves' hyperthyroidism and ophthalmopathy. General observations from the study: Stable hyperthyroidism was separated from ophthalmopathy by a model based on 13 V-J features. Most thyroid-expanded clonotypes above 0.001 were also found in blood.

V is TRBV7-2 and J is TRBJ2-5, with 10 bases aligning to TRBD1. Specimen: blood. This receptor was taken from a woman aged 40-49 years with Graves' hyperthyroidism. The DNA of the CDR3 is TGTGCCAGCAGCCCCGGGACAGGGGCTCCAGAGACCCAGTACTTC. It codes for CASSPGTGAPETQYF.